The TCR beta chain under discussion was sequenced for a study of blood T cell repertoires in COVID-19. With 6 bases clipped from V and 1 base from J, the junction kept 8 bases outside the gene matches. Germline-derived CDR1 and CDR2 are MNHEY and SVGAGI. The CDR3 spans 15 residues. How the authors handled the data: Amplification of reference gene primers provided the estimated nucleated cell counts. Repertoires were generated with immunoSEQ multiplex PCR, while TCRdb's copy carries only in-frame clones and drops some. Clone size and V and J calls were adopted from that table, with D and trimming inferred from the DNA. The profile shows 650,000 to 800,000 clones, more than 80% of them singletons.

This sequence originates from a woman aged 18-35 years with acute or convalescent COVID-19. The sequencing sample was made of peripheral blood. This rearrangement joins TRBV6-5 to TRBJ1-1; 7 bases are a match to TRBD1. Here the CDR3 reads CASRTTGLSNTEAFF. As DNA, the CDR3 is TGTGCCAGCAGAACGACAGGGCTTTCGAACACTGAAGCTTTCTTT.